This TCR beta chain was documented in a study of CD8+ T cells in alopecia areata. Findings and limits, study-wide: Affected scalp, especially in alopecia totalis/universalis, had a higher clonality than normal scalp did. Mice gave a clearer picture of TCR sharing than patients did, possibly for HLA-related reasons.

Details on this clone: Its matching antigen is unknown.

There are 11 residues in the CDR3. V lost 6 bases and J 4 bases, leaving 4 bases between the germline ends. CDR1 and CDR2 from the germline V gene are SNHLY and FYNNEI. Isolated RNA was reverse transcribed into cDNA used as the sequencing template. The protocol was immunoSEQ multiplex PCR, while the TCRdb copy is restricted to in-frame clones and leaves out a portion. This sample has 100,000 to 150,000 clones, with 50% to 60% found just once. This sequence originates from a human donor with alopecia areata. Sequenced here: CD4+ T cells sorted from blood, sampled at week 0. The chain recombines TRBV2 with TRBJ2-1; D is unresolved. The CDR3 loop is CASSGYNEQFF. CDR3 nucleotides: TGTGCCAGCAGCGGGTACAATGAGCAGTTCTTC.